The 10 T cell receptor beta chains below were found in one sample sequenced in a study of shared clonotypes between healthy human individuals. TCRdb's table, derived via immunoSEQ multiplex PCR, lists solely in-frame clones and lacks some. This sample has approximately 100,000 clones, with 65% to 75% found just once. Material for sequencing was memory CD8+ T cells sorted from blood. Subset noted: CD45RO+ cells pooled with CCR7-negative TemRA cells. These receptors originate from a woman between 25 and 40 years old in good health.

The chain is built from TRBV6-4 and TRBJ2-2; the match to TRBD2 covers 12 bases. The CDR3 has 15 residues. The junction had 0 bases not matched to a gene; V was cut back by 0 bases and J by 7 bases. Germline lookup yields CDR1 MRHNA and CDR2 SNTAGT. DNA of the CDR3: TGTGCCAGCAGTGACTCGACTAGCGGGAGCGGGGAGCTGTTTTTT. This encodes CASSDSTSGSGELFF.

The genes are TRBV7-9 and TRBJ2-1; TRBD2 agrees at 12 bases. Germline V lookup: CDR1 SEHNR, CDR2 FQNEAQ (reference sequence). This CDR3 region has 18 residues. Trimming removed 5 bases from V and 1 base from J; junction bases left unmatched: 9. The CDR3: CASSTQYGTSGSYNEQFF. The CDR3 nucleotides are TGTGCCAGCAGCACCCAATACGGGACTAGCGGGTCCTACAATGAGCAGTTCTTC.

This chain's CDR3 is CASSLEGGGQPQHF. The CDR3 nucleotides read TGCGCCAGCAGCTTGGAAGGGGGAGGACAGCCCCAGCATTTT. This rearrangement joins TRBV5-1 to TRBJ1-5; D may be TRBD1 (6 bases). This CDR3 has 14 residues. Germline V gene data show CDR1 as SGHRS and CDR2 as YFSETQ. Deletions cut 0 bases from V and 7 bases from J, with 11 bases between.

This clone has just a few counts. This chain joins TRBV10-3 and TRBJ2-7, with D unclear. Trimming shortened V by 0 bases and J by 4 bases, and 13 bases separated the two germline ends. The germline CDR1 and CDR2 sequences are ENHRY and SYGVKD. The CDR3 sequence is 15 residues long. The CDR3 DNA sequence: TGTGCCATCAGTGAGTCATTCGCGATCAATTACGAGCAGTACTTC. This encodes CAISESFAINYEQYF.

This chain uses TRBV6-6 with TRBJ2-5; either TRBD1 or TRBD2 may supply D (5 bases each). V was shortened by 2 bases and J by 3 bases, with 16 bases between the two germline ends. CDR1 and CDR2 from the germline V gene are MNHNY and SVGAGI (reference sequence). This CDR3 is 16 amino acids long. CDR3 sequence reads: CASSYTRGPEEETQYF. The CDR3 nucleotides are TGTGCCAGCAGTTACACAAGGGGACCCGAGGAAGAGACCCAGTACTTC.

Comment on this clone: The sample holds other DNA sequences that translate to the same CDR3. The CDR3 bases are TGTGCCAGCAGTTTGGGACTTTTCACAGATACGCAGTATTTT. Its protein is CASSLGLFTDTQYF. This chain links TRBV28 with TRBJ2-3, with a possible D match to TRBD2 (6 bases). Germline values: CDR1 MDHEN, CDR2 SYDVKM. The V and J ends lost 3 bases and 2 bases respectively, with 9 bases between them. The CDR3 contains 14 residues.

V usage is TRBV9 and J usage is TRBJ2-7, with D possibly being TRBD2 (6 bases). V was cut by 0 bases and J by 0 bases, with 10 bases left in between. This CDR3 region has 15 residues. CDR1 is SGDLS and CDR2 is YYNGEE in the germline V gene. The CDR3 sequence is CASSVGVAASYEQYF. CDR3 nucleotides: TGTGCCAGCAGCGTAGGAGTAGCGGCCTCCTACGAGCAGTACTTC.

This clone occurred many times. J is TRBJ2-3 and V is TRBV27, with D possibly matching TRBD2 (5 bases). In germline, CDR1 is MNHEY, CDR2 SMNVEV (reference sequence). Trimming cost V 3 bases and J 8 bases, with 12 bases left between them. The CDR3 is 13 amino acids. CDR3 protein: CASSLGDRATQYF. Written as DNA, the CDR3 is TGTGCCAGCAGTTTGGGAGATAGGGCTACGCAGTATTTT.

This chain links TRBV15 with TRBJ2-7; 7 bases line up with TRBD2. Germline CDR1 and CDR2: LNHNV and YYDKDF (reference sequence). There are 18 residues in the CDR3. Losses at the gene ends were 0 bases for V and 2 bases for J; bases not matched to a gene: 13. CDR3 nucleotide sequence: TGTGCCACCAGCAGAGATCTTACAGGCGGGGGTTCTCCCTACGAGCAGTACTTC. It is translated as CATSRDLTGGGSPYEQYF. Using reference TRBV15 and TRBJ2-7 for the parts outside the CDR3, the full variable domain is DAMVIQNPRYQVTQFGKPVTLSCSQTLNHNVMYWYQQKSSQAPKLLFHYYDKDFNNEADTPDNFQSRRPNTSFCFLDIRSPGLGDTAMYLCATSRDLTGGGSPYEQYFGPGTRLTVT.

This clone was detected ten times or more. V usage is TRBV11-2 and J usage is TRBJ2-7, with D possibly TRBD2 on 7 matching bases. Germline V gene sequence: CDR1 SGHAT, CDR2 FQNNGV. The length of the CDR3 is 15 residues. Trimming took 3 bases from V and 4 from J, leaving 16 bases between them. Written as DNA, the CDR3 is TGTGCCAGCAGCTTTTTCGGGGGGCTGGGATACGAGCAGTACTTC. As protein: CASSFFGGLGYEQYF.